The T cell receptor beta chain described here comes from a study of tumor and adjacent non-tumor tissue in lung cancer. The template was RNA from unsorted bulk tissue. Three rounds of nested PCR, following a modified ARM-PCR protocol, produced the TCRbeta library. TCRdb used MiXCR to reprocess the multiplex PCR reads, holding one entry per CDR3 protein. Of about 93,000 distinct CDR3 sequences listed, approximately 65% were seen once; the top ten hold around 16%. The germline CDR1 and CDR2 sequences are LGHNA and YNFKEQ. The CDR3 is 15 residues long. Note on this clonotype: What it binds is not known. The junction differs from germline at one of its ends, possibly a read error.

Study findings and constraints: Tumor repertoires had a smaller top 100 clone share than normal lung.

Material for sequencing was lung tumor tissue. The sequence was collected from a man aged 60 to 75 with non-small cell lung cancer. The chain couples TRBV4-2 to TRBJ2-7, with TRBD1 matching 7 bases. CDR3 residues: CAGSQEWDSYYEQYF. DNA for the CDR3: TGTGCCGGCAGCCAAGAGTGGGACAGTTACTACGAGCAGTACTTC.